The 8 T cell receptor beta chains below were found in one sample sequenced in a study of shared clonotypes between healthy human individuals. The assay was immunoSEQ multiplex PCR, and TCRdb's table has in-frame clones only and misses some. The sample includes 550,000 to 600,000 clones, about 80% of them seen just once. The sample was PBMCs. The receptors come from a woman aged 40 to 50 in good health. Some clones in this sample may be carry-over from other donors' samples.

CDR3 amino acids: CASSFGTGGNGYTF. The DNA of the CDR3 is TGTGCCAGCAGCTTTGGGACAGGGGGCAATGGCTACACCTTC. The chain combines TRBV7-9 with TRBJ1-2; TRBD1 matches at 12 bases. The germline CDR1 and CDR2 sequences are SEHNR and FQNEAQ (reference sequence). V shed 3 bases and J 6 bases; nucleotides not matched to a gene: 2. CDR3 size: 14 residues.

The chain links TRBV18 to TRBJ2-7; no clear D. CDR1 is KGHSH, CDR2 LQKENI, per germline. The V gene lost 3 bases and the J gene lost 3 bases, with 6 bases spanning the gap. The CDR3 length is 12 residues. The CDR3 here is CASSPSLYEQYF. The CDR3, as DNA: TGTGCCAGCTCACCGTCTCTCTACGAGCAGTACTTC. Filled out from reference TRBV18 and TRBJ2-7, the complete variable domain reads NAGVMQNPRHLVRRRGQEARLRCSPMKGHSHVYWYRQLPEEGLKFMVYLQKENIIDESGMPKERFSAEFPKEGPSILRIQQVVRGDSAAYFCASSPSLYEQYFGPGTRLTVT.

The CDR3 loop is CASSLEGTGGQPQHF. CDR3 in DNA: TGCGCCAGCAGCTTGGAGGGGACAGGGGGGCAGCCCCAGCATTTT. This chain joins TRBV5-1 and TRBJ1-5; 11 bases are a match to TRBD1. There are 15 residues in the CDR3. J lost 7 bases, V lost 0 bases, and 3 bases had no gene match. Germline V gives CDR1 SGHRS, CDR2 YFSETQ.

The chain recombines TRBV4-2 with TRBJ2-7; TRBD1 or TRBD2 may be the D gene (5 bases each). Trimming cost V 0 bases and J 4 bases, with 10 bases left between them. The CDR3 length is 14 residues. CDR1 is LGHNA and CDR2 is YNFKEQ in the germline V gene. CDR3 nucleotides: TGTGCCAGCAGCCAAGATCGGGACCGTTACGAGCAGTACTTC. Its translation is CASSQDRDRYEQYF.

The rearrangement joins TRBV6-1 to TRBJ2-2; the D gene is possibly TRBD2 (6 bases). Germline-derived CDR1 and CDR2 are MNHNS and SASEGT. V gave up 6 bases and J gave up 6 bases, with 14 bases separating them. This CDR3 comprises 14 residues. As DNA, the CDR3 is TGTGCCAGCAGATCTGGGACTGCCTCCGGGGAGCTGTTTTTT. It specifies CASRSGTASGELFF.

This clone was found once. This sequence joins TRBV5-1 and TRBJ1-3; D is unresolved. CDR3 length equals 16 residues. CDR1 is SGHRS and CDR2 is YFSETQ in the germline V gene. The V end lost 4 bases, the J end lost 0 bases, and 14 bases lay between the germline ends. This chain's CDR3 is CASSVDGGNSGNTIYF. DNA for the CDR3: TGCGCCAGCAGCGTCGATGGAGGGAACTCTGGAAACACCATATATTTT.

The chain is built from TRBV7-9 and TRBJ1-1; maybe TRBD1 (5 bases). Germline loops: CDR1 SEHNR, CDR2 FQNEAQ (reference sequence). The germline V and J ends were trimmed by 1 base and 3 bases, with 12 bases remaining between them. The CDR3 spans 15 residues. For the CDR3, the DNA is TGTGCCAGCAGCTTAGACTTGGGGGTTGACACTGAAGCTTTCTTT. Translation: CASSLDLGVDTEAFF.

This clone was seen just once. J is TRBJ2-5 and V is TRBV5-1, with TRBD1 matching over 7 bases. V lost 4 bases and J lost 0; bases outside the gene matches: 3. Germline loops: CDR1 SGHRS, CDR2 YFSETQ. This CDR3 region has 14 residues. CDR3 protein: CASSPGTDQETQYF. The CDR3 region has the DNA TGCGCCAGCAGCCCCGGGACAGACCAAGAGACCCAGTACTTC.